This is a list of T cell receptor beta chains from one sample in a study of CD8 T cells in ankylosing spondylitis. TCRdb analysed the 5' RACE reads with MiXCR anew, one entry per CDR3 protein. The data contain 150,000 to 250,000 distinct CDR3 sequences, 13% of them singletons. Sample: blood, either unsorted or a sorted T cell fraction (not recorded which). Receptor source: a male donor with ankylosing spondylitis or in good health (not recorded which). The CDR3 runs from the conserved cysteine through the conserved F or W.

J	V	CDR3
TRBJ2-1	TRBV5-1	CASSLGLAVDEQFF
TRBJ1-1	TRBV29-1	CSVEEGGSEAFF
TRBJ2-7	TRBV4-1	CASSLALAGAPYEQYF
TRBJ1-1	TRBV7-9	CASSSRPLLNTEAFF
TRBJ2-7	TRBV3-1	CASSPSFRDNPPDEQYF
TRBJ1-4	TRBV3-1	CASRPPLGRTEGEKLFF
TRBJ2-3	TRBV27	CASSSGLAGGWGVADTQYF
TRBJ2-1	TRBV11-2	CASSPYAGGRYNEQFF
TRBJ1-2	TRBV29-1	CSVGGIDYGYTF
TRBJ2-4	TRBV7-2	CASSLVEDKNIQYF
TRBJ1-5	TRBV27	CASSPLGGADQPQHF
TRBJ2-1	TRBV25-1	CASSPSGLAGGAYNEQFF
TRBJ2-3	TRBV19	CASAGGAPDTQYF
TRBJ2-7	TRBV27	CASSLGRPYEQYF
TRBJ2-7	TRBV2	CASSEAQSYEQYF
TRBJ2-1	TRBV27	CASTLSGRATNEQFF
TRBJ2-5	TRBV12-3/TRBV12-4	CASSLIRGETQYF
TRBJ2-1	TRBV3-1	CASSQDRGRPYNEQFF
TRBJ2-7	TRBV7-2	CASSLPGLAGGDYEQYF
TRBJ1-1	TRBV29-1	CSGAGVTGMNTEAFF
TRBJ1-4	TRBV3-1	CASSQDRYREATNEKLFF
TRBJ2-1	TRBV29-1	CSVDPGQTYNEQFF
TRBJ2-7	TRBV4-1	CASSQPIAGTGETNEQYF
TRBJ1-6	TRBV3-1	CASSLINSPLHF
TRBJ2-7	TRBV27	CASSSDTYEQYF
TRBJ2-1	TRBV6-5	CASSYSPGTSSYNEQFF
TRBJ2-5	TRBV5-5	CASSPDGDSQETQYF
TRBJ2-7	TRBV4-1	CASSTDRVYEQYF
TRBJ2-7	TRBV11-2	CASSLGGYPSYEQYF
TRBJ2-7	TRBV9	CASSVGGQIYEQYF
TRBJ2-3	TRBV11-3	CASSISRTWRDTQYF
TRBJ2-7	TRBV7-9	CASSLPRSEQYF